Detailed here is one TCR beta chain. These data come from a study of cytomegalovirus exposure and HLA in healthy donors. Germline-derived CDR1 and CDR2 are SEHNR and FQNEAQ (reference sequence). V was trimmed by 4 bases and J by 13 bases, leaving 22 bases between them. The CDR3 runs 14 residues. Both 60 Vbeta primers and 13 Jbeta primers went into the PCR. The data were produced by immunoSEQ multiplex PCR, yet TCRdb's version contains in-frame clones alone and is incomplete. Here the sample spans 150,000 to 200,000 clones, 70% to 90% being singletons. The chain is built from TRBV7-9 and TRBJ1-2, with D perhaps TRBD1 (5 bases). The sequencing input was PBMCs. This sequence was found in a man aged 18 to 30 in good health and CMV-seropositive. The CDR3 nucleotides are TGTGCCAGCAGCTCCGGGACTTATCGTTCCGGGTTCACCTTC. This gives the protein CASSSGTYRSGFTF.